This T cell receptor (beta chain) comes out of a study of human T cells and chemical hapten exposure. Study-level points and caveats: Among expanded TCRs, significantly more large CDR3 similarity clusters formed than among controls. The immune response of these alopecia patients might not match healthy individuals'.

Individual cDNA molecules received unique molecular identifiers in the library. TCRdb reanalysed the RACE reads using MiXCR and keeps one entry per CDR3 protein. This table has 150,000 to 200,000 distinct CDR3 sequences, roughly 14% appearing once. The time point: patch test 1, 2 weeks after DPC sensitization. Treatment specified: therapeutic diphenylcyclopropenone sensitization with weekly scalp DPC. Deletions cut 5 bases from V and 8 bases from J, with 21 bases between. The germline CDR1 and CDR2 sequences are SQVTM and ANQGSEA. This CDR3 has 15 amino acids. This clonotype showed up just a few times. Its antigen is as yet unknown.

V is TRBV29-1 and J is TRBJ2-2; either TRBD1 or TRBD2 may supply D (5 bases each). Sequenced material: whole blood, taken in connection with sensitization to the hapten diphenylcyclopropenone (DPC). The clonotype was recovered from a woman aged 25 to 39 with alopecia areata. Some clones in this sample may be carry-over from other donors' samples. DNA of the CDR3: TGCAGCGTTCGCCCCGGGACCTCTGTGACTGGGGAGCTGTTTTTT. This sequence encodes CSVRPGTSVTGELFF.